This T cell receptor beta chain stems from a study of cytomegalovirus exposure and HLA in healthy donors. As to this clone: The antigen remains undetermined.

Germline V gene data show CDR1 as MDHEN and CDR2 as SYDVKM. This CDR3 contains 14 residues. Trimming cost V 5 bases and J 4 bases; bases outside gene matches: 6. TCRdb's copy holds only in-frame clones and misses some; the assay was immunoSEQ multiplex PCR. Of 150,000 to 160,000 clones in the sample, about 86% were seen once. The donors were members of the validation cohort, which comprised under 150 subjects and was separate from the first cohort of more than 500 subjects. Regarding the study as a whole: Cytomegalovirus status, reportedly, was diagnosed with high specificity and sensitivity by the classifier.

The clonotype was recovered from a human donor in good health. Sequencing input: PBMCs. V gene TRBV28 combines with J gene TRBJ1-1; 8 bases match TRBD1. The CDR3, as DNA: TGTGCCAGCAGTCCTACAGGGGGTAGCACTGAAGCTTTCTTT. It codes for CASSPTGGSTEAFF.